A selection of T cell receptor beta chains follows, all from one sample in a study of blood T cell repertoires in COVID-19. Using immunoSEQ multiplex PCR, the repertoire was profiled, and TCRdb retains in-frame clones only, with some absent. The table lists about 100,000 clones, 88% of them singletons. The sequenced material came from peripheral blood. The receptors originated from a woman aged 55-69 years with acute or convalescent COVID-19. The conserved cysteine and the conserved F or W are not part of the CDR3 here. The size entry is marked missing in some rows and otherwise reads once, few, many or a size class.

TRBJ2-1 | . | TRBV24-1 | ATSDPGTSGSLYNEQF
TRBJ2-3 | . | TRBV24-1 | ATALAGGTDTQY
TRBJ1-2 | . | TRBV19 | ASSEVWAGDDYGYT
TRBJ1-4 | . | TRBV27 | ASSPSGTGGYEKLF
TRBJ2-3 | . | TRBV5-1 | ASSLMTGGTDTQY
TRBJ1-1 | . | TRBV18 | ASSPPVRGGTEAF
TRBJ2-7 | . | TRBV7-9 | ASSLVLAGGMFSYEQY
TRBJ2-7 | . | TRBV3-1/TRBV3-2 | ASSPTFQGYYEQY
TRBJ1-3 | . | TRBV10-3 | AISDMGQNSGNTIY
TRBJ2-1 | . | TRBV7-8 | ASSLEAPGLATHNEQF
TRBJ2-2 | few | TRBV7-3 | ASSTIPGTGELF
TRBJ1-5 | . | TRBV5-8 | ASSLRDSYSNQPQH
TRBJ2-1 | . | TRBV24-1 | ATSDLNTREYNEQF
TRBJ1-3 | . | TRBV4-1 | ASSQDGRGLVGNTIY
TRBJ2-5 | . | TRBV5-1 | ASSWTTGREETQY
TRBJ1-2 | once | TRBV9 | ASSVGPGQVYGYT
TRBJ2-2 | . | TRBV5-6 | ASSMVGTSRTGELF
TRBJ2-1 | . | TRBV5-1 | ASSSGTGGDEQF
TRBJ2-5 | . | TRBV27 | ASSFSAGVDMGHQY
TRBJ1-3 | once | TRBV2 | ASKRSLPSSGNTIY
TRBJ2-3 | . | TRBV25-1 | ASKGAGSSTDTQY
TRBJ1-1 | . | TRBV3-1/TRBV3-2 | ASSQGTETAF
TRBJ2-1 | . | TRBV3-1/TRBV3-2 | ASSQPTGEQF
TRBJ1-2 | . | TRBV11-3 | ASSLDRGDYGYT
TRBJ1-1 | . | TRBV28 | ASSPPAGMGTEAF
TRBJ1-5 | . | TRBV6-5 | ASRKGQDNQPQH
TRBJ2-2 | . | TRBV28 | ASSTPGGADTGELF
TRBJ2-3 | . | TRBV18 | ASSPSASTADTQY
TRBJ2-2 | . | TRBV19 | ASSETGGAGELF
TRBJ1-1 | . | TRBV3-1/TRBV3-2 | ASRAQGNTEAF
TRBJ2-5 | . | TRBV7-2 | ASSLERWGLPQETQY
TRBJ2-1 | . | TRBV5-4 | ASSLGGLSVGEQF
TRBJ2-5 | . | TRBV5-6 | ASSFGGGETQY
TRBJ2-2 | . | TRBV5-1 | ASRTGNTGELF
TRBJ1-5 | . | TRBV4-1 | ASSQEGFGTGKNNQPQH
TRBJ2-2 | . | TRBV6-5 | ASRVDRVNSGELF
TRBJ2-5 | . | TRBV9 | ASTWGGRSDETQY
TRBJ1-1 | . | TRBV19 | ASSPPRGSWTEAF
TRBJ2-5 | once | TRBV28 | ASLDQFGEGTQY